A selection of T cell receptor beta chains follows, all from one sample in a study of neoadjuvant anti-PD-1 for oral cavity cancer. Sequenced by immunoSEQ multiplex PCR; TCRdb stores in-frame clones only, minus some. The sample lists over 11,000 clones, about three quarters occurring once. Sequenced here: PBMCs, sampled after nivolumab (anti-PD-1) treatment. All receptors derive from a person aged 40 to 85 with oral cavity squamous cell carcinoma. Each CDR3 is given with its conserved first and last residue. The D gene is left open where the match is weak. A clone size is listed for some rows: how often the clone was seen (once, few, many), or a class if it is expanded.

D gene: .
clone size: .
V gene: TRBV14
J gene: TRBJ1-3
CDR3 DNA: TGTGCCAGCAGCCAAGACTTAGGACACGGCCGGAACACCATATATTTT
CDR3 protein: CASSQDLGHGRNTIYF

D gene: TRBD1
clone size: .
V gene: TRBV6-5
J gene: TRBJ2-7
CDR3 DNA: TGTGCCAGCAGTTACGGGACAGACTACGAGCAGTACTTC
CDR3 protein: CASSYGTDYEQYF

D gene: TRBD2
clone size: .
V gene: TRBV15
J gene: TRBJ2-7
CDR3 DNA: TGTGCCACCAGCTCCCCGGCCGCGAATACGGGAGGAGGCGAGCAGTACTTC
CDR3 protein: CATSSPAANTGGGEQYF

D gene: .
clone size: .
V gene: TRBV19
J gene: TRBJ2-7
CDR3 DNA: TGTGCCAGTAGTATTGACAGTTCCACCTACGAGCAGTACTTC
CDR3 protein: CASSIDSSTYEQYF

D gene: TRBD2
clone size: .
V gene: TRBV7-3
J gene: TRBJ2-1
CDR3 DNA: TGTGCCAGCAGCTTACTAGCGGGAGGGCTCAGTGAGCAGTTCTTC
CDR3 protein: CASSLLAGGLSEQFF

D gene: .
clone size: once
V gene: TRBV11-2
J gene: TRBJ1-2
CDR3 DNA: TGTGCCAGCAGCTTGGGAATTCAAAAAGTTAGCTACACCTTC
CDR3 protein: CASSLGIQKVSYTF

D gene: .
clone size: .
V gene: TRBV19
J gene: TRBJ2-1
CDR3 DNA: TGTGCCAGTAGTATAGACAGCGCCGACAATGAGCAGTTCTTC
CDR3 protein: CASSIDSADNEQFF

D gene: TRBD1
clone size: once
V gene: TRBV19
J gene: TRBJ2-3
CDR3 DNA: TGTGCCAGTAGTACTCCACAGGGGATATGTAGCACAGATACGCAGTATTTT
CDR3 protein: CASSTPQGICSTDTQYF

D gene: .
clone size: .
V gene: TRBV6-1
J gene: TRBJ1-3
CDR3 DNA: TGTGCCATCCTCTTACCCTCTGGAAACACCATATATTTT
CDR3 protein: CAILLPSGNTIYF

D gene: .
clone size: .
V gene: TRBV6-5
J gene: TRBJ2-7
CDR3 DNA: TGTGCCAGCAGTTACTCGGCAAGACCAGAGCTCTACGAGCAGTACTTC
CDR3 protein: CASSYSARPELYEQYF

D gene: .
clone size: .
V gene: TRBV7-3
J gene: TRBJ2-2
CDR3 DNA: TGTGCCAGCAGCCGATTGTCCGGGACACCCACCGGGGAGCTGTTTTTT
CDR3 protein: CASSRLSGTPTGELFF

D gene: .
clone size: .
V gene: TRBV20-1
J gene: TRBJ1-1
CDR3 DNA: TGCAGTGCTTCGGAACCTTTTGAAGCTTTCTTT
CDR3 protein: CSASEPFEAFF

D gene: TRBD1
clone size: .
V gene: TRBV13
J gene: TRBJ2-7
CDR3 DNA: TGTGCCAGCAGCTTGGACAGGGGAGGTATGGACTTC
CDR3 protein: CASSLDRGGMDF

D gene: .
clone size: few
V gene: TRBV27
J gene: TRBJ2-7
CDR3 DNA: TGTGCCAGCAGTTTAGGGGACGGCCCCTACGAGCAGTACTTC
CDR3 protein: CASSLGDGPYEQYF

D gene: .
clone size: .
V gene: TRBV7-9
J gene: TRBJ2-7
CDR3 DNA: TGTGCCAGCGGAGAGTTGGGAGAGCAGTACTTC
CDR3 protein: CASGELGEQYF

D gene: TRBD1
clone size: .
V gene: TRBV10-3
J gene: TRBJ1-2
CDR3 DNA: TGTGCCATCAGTGACCCCGGGACAGCGTACTATGGCTACACCTTC
CDR3 protein: CAISDPGTAYYGYTF

D gene: .
clone size: .
V gene: TRBV4-2
J gene: TRBJ2-6
CDR3 DNA: TGTGCCAGCAGCCAAGAAACAGCTAGGGGTTCTGGGGCCAACGTCCTGACTTTC
CDR3 protein: CASSQETARGSGANVLTF

D gene: .
clone size: .
V gene: TRBV6-1
J gene: TRBJ1-1
CDR3 DNA: TGTGCCAGCAGTGAAAGGTTCCTTGAAGGGAACACTGAAGCTTTCTTT
CDR3 protein: CASSERFLEGNTEAFF

D gene: .
clone size: .
V gene: TRBV28
J gene: TRBJ2-1
CDR3 DNA: TGTGCCAGCAGACCCGGGACTTCCCCCTACAATGAGCAGTTCTTC
CDR3 protein: CASRPGTSPYNEQFF

D gene: .
clone size: .
V gene: TRBV9
J gene: TRBJ2-2
CDR3 DNA: TGTGCCAGCAGCGTAGCGGTGGGGAACACCGGGGAGCTGTTTTTT
CDR3 protein: CASSVAVGNTGELFF

D gene: .
clone size: .
V gene: TRBV29-1
J gene: TRBJ2-1
CDR3 DNA: TGCAGCGCCCGAGGCGGATACTCCTACAATGAGCAGTTCTTC
CDR3 protein: CSARGGYSYNEQFF

D gene: .
clone size: .
V gene: TRBV5-1
J gene: TRBJ2-2
CDR3 DNA: TGCGCCAGCAGCTCTAGCGTGAACACCGGGGAGCTGTTTTTT
CDR3 protein: CASSSSVNTGELFF

D gene: .
clone size: few
V gene: TRBV14
J gene: TRBJ1-2
CDR3 DNA: TGTGCCAGCAGCCTCGCCCCCCTCGAGGGCTATGGCTACACCTTC
CDR3 protein: CASSLAPLEGYGYTF

D gene: .
clone size: .
V gene: TRBV30
J gene: TRBJ1-3
CDR3 DNA: TGTGCCTGGAGTGCCCTGCGTGGCCCTGGAAACACCATATATTTT
CDR3 protein: CAWSALRGPGNTIYF

D gene: TRBD1
clone size: once
V gene: TRBV30
J gene: TRBJ2-7
CDR3 DNA: TGTGCCTGGAGTAGACCGGGACAGGGCTACGAGCAGTACTTC
CDR3 protein: CAWSRPGQGYEQYF

D gene: .
clone size: .
V gene: TRBV5-1
J gene: TRBJ2-6
CDR3 DNA: TGCGCCAGCAGCTTGGCCGATACAGCGAGCTCTGGGGCCAACGTCCTGACTTTC
CDR3 protein: CASSLADTASSGANVLTF

D gene: .
clone size: few
V gene: TRBV9
J gene: TRBJ1-2
CDR3 DNA: TGTGCCAGCAGCGCCGACAGTAACTATGGCTACACCTTC
CDR3 protein: CASSADSNYGYTF

D gene: .
clone size: .
V gene: TRBV23-1
J gene: TRBJ2-7
CDR3 DNA: TGCGCCAGCAGTCAACCTGGCGGCTCCTACGAGCAGTACTTC
CDR3 protein: CASSQPGGSYEQYF

D gene: TRBD1
clone size: .
V gene: TRBV7-2
J gene: TRBJ2-1
CDR3 DNA: TGTGCCAGCAGCTACGGACAGGGAGAAGCAAGTGAGCAGTTCTTC
CDR3 protein: CASSYGQGEASEQFF

D gene: TRBD2
clone size: .
V gene: TRBV2
J gene: TRBJ2-7
CDR3 DNA: TGTGCCAGCAGTATGCTAGCGGGACAGAACGAGCAGTACTTC
CDR3 protein: CASSMLAGQNEQYF

D gene: .
clone size: .
V gene: TRBV6-5
J gene: TRBJ2-7
CDR3 DNA: TGTGCCAGCAGTTCCCTGGGGCTAGCCTACGAGCAGTACTTC
CDR3 protein: CASSSLGLAYEQYF

D gene: .
clone size: few
V gene: TRBV27
J gene: TRBJ2-7
CDR3 DNA: TGTGCCAGCAGGATACAGGGGGGGTACGAGCAGTACTTC
CDR3 protein: CASRIQGGYEQYF

D gene: .
clone size: .
V gene: TRBV28
J gene: TRBJ1-5
CDR3 DNA: TGTGCCAGCAGTTCCCCCGGGGCTAGCAATCAGCCCCAGCATTTT
CDR3 protein: CASSSPGASNQPQHF

D gene: TRBD1
clone size: .
V gene: TRBV27
J gene: TRBJ2-3
CDR3 DNA: TGTGCCAGCAGTTCGACAGGGTACACAGATACGCAGTATTTT
CDR3 protein: CASSSTGYTDTQYF

D gene: .
clone size: .
V gene: TRBV15
J gene: TRBJ2-1
CDR3 DNA: TGTGCCACCAGCAGAGACCCGGGGCCCTACAATGAGCAGTTCTTC
CDR3 protein: CATSRDPGPYNEQFF